This TCR beta chain emerged from a study of T-cell memory formation after mild COVID-19. Study-wide findings and caveats: Detection of some responders pre-infection suggested pre-existing cross-reactive memory T cells participated. The CD4+ clones that contracted clustered mainly within CM and EM, and the CD8+ clones concentrated in EMRA. Clones shrinking from day 15 to 85 showed even CD4/CD8 mixes; later expanders tilted CD4+.

Of note for this clonotype: Its antigen is not known.

V shed 6 bases and J shed 5 bases, with 16 bases lying between them. The CDR3 is made up of 15 amino acids. Germline V gene data show CDR1 as SEHNR and CDR2 as FQNEAQ (reference sequence). 5'RACE primed from the constant segment yielded TCR alpha and TCR beta cDNA libraries bearing sample barcodes and UMIs. TCRdb re-called the 5' RACE reads with MiXCR, one entry per CDR3 protein. This table has around 250,000 distinct CDR3 sequences, over 9% appearing once. Material: PBMCs or a T cell subset sorted from them (not recorded which). This sequence joins TRBV7-9 and TRBJ1-4, with unresolved D. The clonotype was recovered from a man between 18 and 35 years old who had mild COVID-19 (a few samples of this study predate the infection). Cell type and time point are not known. CDR3 in DNA: TGTGCCAGCAGTTATGACGGGCAGTTCAATGAAAAACTGTTTTTT. Protein: CASSYDGQFNEKLFF. Full variable domain (remainder filled in from reference TRBV7-9 and TRBJ1-4): DTGVSQNPRHKITKRGQNVTFRCDPISEHNRLYWYRQTLGQGPEFLTYFQNEAQLEKSRLLSDRFSAERPKGSFSTLEIQRTEQGDSAMYLCASSYDGQFNEKLFFGSGTQLSVL.